This T cell receptor (beta chain) emerged from a study of blood T cell repertoires in COVID-19. Turning to the study itself: Collection of acute and convalescent COVID-19 samples took place in the United States, Italy and Spain. The cDNA or gDNA used as material had been derived from T cells, B-cell-depleted T cells, or PBMCs.

In its sample, this clone was seen a few times. The table came from immunoSEQ multiplex PCR; TCRdb's copy has only in-frame clones and leaves some out. The data hold roughly 30,000 clones, with approximately 81% observed a single time. The V and J ends lost 8 bases and 1 base, in that order; junction bases with no gene match: 6. CDR1 is MNHEY and CDR2 is SMNVEV in the germline V gene (reference sequence). CDR3 length equals 14 residues. Sample: peripheral blood. The rearrangement joins TRBV27 to TRBJ2-3; TRBD1 aligns across 7 bases. The receptor was isolated from a woman aged 60-75 years with acute or convalescent COVID-19. The CDR3 loop reads CASGGRGRTDTQYF. The CDR3 DNA reads TGTGCCAGCGGGGGAAGGGGGCGCACAGATACGCAGTATTTT.